This TCR beta chain was documented in a study of blood T cell repertoires in COVID-19. Study background: The samples span acute and convalescent COVID-19 from the United States, Italy and Spain. PBMCs, B-cell-depleted T cells, or T cells were the source of the cDNA or gDNA that made up the material.

This CDR3 spans 17 amino acids. After removal of 3 bases from V and 2 bases from J, the junction contained 5 bases not matched to a gene. Germline loops: CDR1 SEHNR, CDR2 FQNEAQ (reference sequence). In the study's own analysis: The authors estimated nucleated cell counts from reference gene primer amplification. This table comes from immunoSEQ multiplex PCR, and its TCRdb copy is limited to in-frame clones, with some not included. V and J calls plus clone size are reproduced from that table; the DNA served to infer D and trimming. This sample has about 250,000 clones; around 90% occur once, and the top ten carry 0.95% to 1%.

The chain couples TRBV7-9 to TRBJ2-3, with 13 bases identical to TRBD2. This TCR was recovered from a woman in her 40s who had recovered from COVID-19. Sequencing was carried out using peripheral blood. The CDR3 DNA sequence: TGTGCCAGCAGCTTGCGACTAGCGGGAGGAACCACAGATACGCAGTATTTT. Amino acid sequence: CASSLRLAGGTTDTQYF.